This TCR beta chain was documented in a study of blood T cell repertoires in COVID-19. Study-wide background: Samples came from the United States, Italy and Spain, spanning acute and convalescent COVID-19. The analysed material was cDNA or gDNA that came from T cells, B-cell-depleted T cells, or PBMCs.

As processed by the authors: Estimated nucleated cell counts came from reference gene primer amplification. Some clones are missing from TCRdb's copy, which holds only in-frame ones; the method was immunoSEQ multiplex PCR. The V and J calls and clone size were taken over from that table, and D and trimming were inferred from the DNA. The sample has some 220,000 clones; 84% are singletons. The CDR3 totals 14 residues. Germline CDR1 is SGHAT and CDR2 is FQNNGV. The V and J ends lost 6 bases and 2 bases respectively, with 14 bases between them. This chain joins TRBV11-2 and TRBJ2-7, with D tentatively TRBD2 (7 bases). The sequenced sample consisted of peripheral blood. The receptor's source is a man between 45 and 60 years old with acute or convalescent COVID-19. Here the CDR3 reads CASRRGGSAYEQYF. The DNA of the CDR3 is TGTGCCAGCAGAAGGGGGGGAAGCGCCTACGAGCAGTACTTC.